This TCR beta chain was identified during a study of shared clonotypes between healthy human individuals. Comment on this clone: What it binds is not known.

Findings and limits, study-wide: Researchers sampled only blood; tissue repertoires likely differ. Generally, estimated richness proved larger in naive subsets than it did in memory subsets. The represented genetic and exposure-history diversity was limited by the small number of donors.

Only in-frame clones appear in the TCRdb table, and some are missing; sequencing was by immunoSEQ multiplex PCR. The sample holds roughly 320,000 clones; 80% to 90% are singletons and the top ten take roughly 17%. Sequencing used memory CD8+ T cells sorted from blood. Documented subset: CD45RO+ cells pooled with CCR7-negative TemRA cells. The source is a man aged 18 to 30 in good health.

CDR3 nucleotides: TGTGCCAGCAGTTTATTCCCCTCAGCGGCTCCGGGCATTCAGTACTTC. This sequence encodes CASSLFPSAAPGIQYF. This sequence joins TRBV28 and TRBJ2-4; D possibly corresponds to TRBD2 (5 bases). V lost 1 base and J lost 9, with 19 bases in between. CDR3 length: 16 amino acids. Germline V gene lookup returns CDR1 MDHEN and CDR2 SYDVKM.